The clone carrying this TCR beta chain was seen more than once but under ten times. Trimming cost V 5 bases and J 0 bases, with 16 bases left between them. The CDR3 is made up of 16 amino acids. CDR1 SGHVS and CDR2 FNYEAQ come from the germline V gene. This sample stems from a study of T-cell memory formation after mild COVID-19. MiXCR was run by TCRdb on the 5' RACE reads, yielding one entry per CDR3 protein. The repertoire holds about 470,000 distinct CDR3 sequences, roughly 20% seen once, with around 12% in the top ten. Sequences were obtained from PBMCs or a T cell subset sorted from them (not recorded which). The J gene is TRBJ1-2, the V gene TRBV7-6, with no clear D. The TCR was taken from an adult woman who had mild COVID-19 (a few samples of this study predate the infection). Cell type and time point are not known. CDR3: CASSPGPGGANYGYTF. The CDR3 coding sequence is TGTGCCAGCAGCCCCGGGCCGGGCGGAGCTAACTATGGCTACACCTTC.